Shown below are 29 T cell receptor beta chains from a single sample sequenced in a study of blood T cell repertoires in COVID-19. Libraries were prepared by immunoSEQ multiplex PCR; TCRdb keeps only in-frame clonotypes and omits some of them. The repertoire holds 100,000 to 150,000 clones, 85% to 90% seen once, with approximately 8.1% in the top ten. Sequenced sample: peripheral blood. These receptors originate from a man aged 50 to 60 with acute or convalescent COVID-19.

The CDR3 nucleotides read TGTGCCAGCAGCTACAGGGTTGGCGATGGCTACACCTTC. It translates to CASSYRVGDGYTF. The rearrangement joins TRBV7-2 to TRBJ1-2, with D perhaps matching TRBD1 (6 bases). Germline V lookup: CDR1 SGHTA, CDR2 FQGNSA. CDR3 size: 13 residues. Trimming stripped 4 bases from V and 6 bases from J, with 12 bases between.

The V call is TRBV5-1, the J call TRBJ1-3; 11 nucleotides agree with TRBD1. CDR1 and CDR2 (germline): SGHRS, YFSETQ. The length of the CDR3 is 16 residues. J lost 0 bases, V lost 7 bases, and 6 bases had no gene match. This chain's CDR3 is CASSRTGGFSGNTIYF. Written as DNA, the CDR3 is TGCGCCAGCTCTCGGACAGGGGGCTTCTCTGGAAACACCATATATTTT.

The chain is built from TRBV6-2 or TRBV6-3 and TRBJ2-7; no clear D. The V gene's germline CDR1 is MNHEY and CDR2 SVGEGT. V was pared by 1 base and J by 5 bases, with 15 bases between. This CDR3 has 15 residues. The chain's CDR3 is CASSYFDKTPDEQYF. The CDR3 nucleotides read TGTGCCAGCAGTTACTTTGACAAAACCCCCGACGAGCAGTACTTC.

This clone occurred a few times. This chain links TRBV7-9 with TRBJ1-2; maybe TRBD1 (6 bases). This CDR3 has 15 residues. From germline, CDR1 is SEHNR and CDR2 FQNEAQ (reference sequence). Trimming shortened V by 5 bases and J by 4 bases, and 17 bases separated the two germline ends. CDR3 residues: CASSPSGGGAYGYTF. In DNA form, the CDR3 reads TGTGCCAGCAGCCCATCTGGGGGGGGCGCCTATGGCTACACCTTC.

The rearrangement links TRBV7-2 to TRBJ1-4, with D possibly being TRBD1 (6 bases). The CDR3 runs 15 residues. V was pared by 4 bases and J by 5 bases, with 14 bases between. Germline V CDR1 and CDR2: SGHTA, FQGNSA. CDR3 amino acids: CASSSTGVINEKLFF. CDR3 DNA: TGTGCCAGCAGCTCGACAGGCGTCATAAATGAAAAACTGTTTTTT.

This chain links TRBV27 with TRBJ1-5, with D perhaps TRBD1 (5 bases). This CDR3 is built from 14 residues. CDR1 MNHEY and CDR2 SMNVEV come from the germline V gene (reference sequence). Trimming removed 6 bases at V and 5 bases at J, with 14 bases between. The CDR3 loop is CASRPLGGDQPQHF. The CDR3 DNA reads TGTGCCAGCAGGCCCCTTGGGGGGGATCAGCCCCAGCATTTT.

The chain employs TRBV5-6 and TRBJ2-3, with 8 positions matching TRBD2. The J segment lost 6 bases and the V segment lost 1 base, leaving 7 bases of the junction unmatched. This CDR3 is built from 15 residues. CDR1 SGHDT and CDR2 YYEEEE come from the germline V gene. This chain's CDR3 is CASSLWDSGTDTQYF. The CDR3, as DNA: TGTGCCAGCAGCTTGTGGGATAGCGGGACGGATACGCAGTATTTT.

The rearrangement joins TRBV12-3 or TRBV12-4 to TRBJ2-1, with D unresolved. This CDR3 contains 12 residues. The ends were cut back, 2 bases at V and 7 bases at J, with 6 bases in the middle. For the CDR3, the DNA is TGTGCCAGCAGTTTAATCGGGAATGAGCAGTTCTTC. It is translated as CASSLIGNEQFF.

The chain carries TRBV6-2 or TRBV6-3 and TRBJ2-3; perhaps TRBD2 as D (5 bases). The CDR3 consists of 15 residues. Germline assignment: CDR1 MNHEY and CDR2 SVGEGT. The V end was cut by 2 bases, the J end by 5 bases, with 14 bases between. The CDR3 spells CASSYRGSGGDTQYF. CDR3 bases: TGTGCCAGCAGTTACCGTGGCAGCGGAGGAGATACGCAGTATTTT.

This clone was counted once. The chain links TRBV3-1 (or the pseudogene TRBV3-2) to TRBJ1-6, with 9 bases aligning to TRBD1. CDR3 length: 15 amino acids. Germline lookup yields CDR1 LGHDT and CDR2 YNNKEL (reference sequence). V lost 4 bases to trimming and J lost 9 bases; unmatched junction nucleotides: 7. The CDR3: CASSPLGTGTSPLHF. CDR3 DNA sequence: TGTGCCAGCAGCCCCCTCGGGACAGGGACTTCACCCCTCCACTTT.

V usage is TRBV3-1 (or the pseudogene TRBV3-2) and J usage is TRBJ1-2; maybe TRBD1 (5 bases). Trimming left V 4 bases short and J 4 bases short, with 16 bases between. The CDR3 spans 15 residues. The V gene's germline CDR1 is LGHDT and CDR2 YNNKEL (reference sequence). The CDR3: CASSPTKQGTYGYTF. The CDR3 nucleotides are TGTGCCAGCAGCCCAACAAAGCAGGGTACCTATGGCTACACCTTC.

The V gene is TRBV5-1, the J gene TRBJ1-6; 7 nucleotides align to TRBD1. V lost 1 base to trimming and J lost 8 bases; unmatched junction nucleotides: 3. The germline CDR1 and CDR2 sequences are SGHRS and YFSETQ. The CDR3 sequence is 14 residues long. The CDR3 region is CASSLQGDHSPLHF. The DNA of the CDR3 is TGCGCCAGCAGCTTGCAGGGGGATCATTCACCCCTCCACTTT.

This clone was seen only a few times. The CDR3 DNA sequence: TGTGCCAGCAGCTTAGCCGCACAGCTTAACACTGAAGCTTTCTTT. It translates to CASSLAAQLNTEAFF. The rearrangement uses TRBV7-2 and TRBJ1-1; D gene uncertain. This CDR3 is 15 amino acids long. V shed 0 bases and J shed 2 bases, with 10 bases lying between them. The germline CDR1 and CDR2 sequences are SGHTA and FQGNSA.

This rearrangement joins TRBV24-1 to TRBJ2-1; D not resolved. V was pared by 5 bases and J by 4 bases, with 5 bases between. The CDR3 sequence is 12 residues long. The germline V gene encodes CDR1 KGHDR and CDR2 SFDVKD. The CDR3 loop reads CATSGGYNEQFF. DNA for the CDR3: TGTGCCACCAGTGGCGGTTACAATGAGCAGTTCTTC.

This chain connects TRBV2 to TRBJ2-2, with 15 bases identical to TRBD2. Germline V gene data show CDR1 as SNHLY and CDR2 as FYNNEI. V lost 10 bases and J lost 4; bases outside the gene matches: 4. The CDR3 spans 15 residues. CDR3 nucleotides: TGTGCCACCTCGGGACTAGCGGGAGGCACCGGGGAGCTGTTTTTT. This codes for CATSGLAGGTGELFF.

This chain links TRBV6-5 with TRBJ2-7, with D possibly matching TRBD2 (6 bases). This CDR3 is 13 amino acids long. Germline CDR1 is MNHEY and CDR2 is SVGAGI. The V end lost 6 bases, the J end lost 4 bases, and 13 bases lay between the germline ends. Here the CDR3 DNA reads TGTGCCAGCAGCCACCGGGGGATGTACGAGCAGTACTTC. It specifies CASSHRGMYEQYF.

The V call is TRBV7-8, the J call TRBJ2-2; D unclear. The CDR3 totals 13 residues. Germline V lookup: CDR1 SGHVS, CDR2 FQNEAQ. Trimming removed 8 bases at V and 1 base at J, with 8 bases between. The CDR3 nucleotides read TGTGCCAGCTTGCGATTGAACACCGGGGAGCTGTTTTTT. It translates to CASLRLNTGELFF.

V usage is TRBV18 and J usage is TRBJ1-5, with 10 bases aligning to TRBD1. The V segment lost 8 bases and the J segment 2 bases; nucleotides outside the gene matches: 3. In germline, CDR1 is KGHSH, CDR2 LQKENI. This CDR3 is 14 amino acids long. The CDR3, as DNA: TGTGCCAGCCAAGGGACAGGGGGCAATCAGCCCCAGCATTTT. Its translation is CASQGTGGNQPQHF.

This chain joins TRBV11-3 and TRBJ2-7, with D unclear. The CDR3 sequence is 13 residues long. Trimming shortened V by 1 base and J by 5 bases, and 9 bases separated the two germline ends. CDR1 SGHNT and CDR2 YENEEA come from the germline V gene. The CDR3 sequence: CASSLAGRHEQYF. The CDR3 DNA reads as TGTGCCAGCAGCTTAGCAGGTCGGCACGAGCAGTACTTC.

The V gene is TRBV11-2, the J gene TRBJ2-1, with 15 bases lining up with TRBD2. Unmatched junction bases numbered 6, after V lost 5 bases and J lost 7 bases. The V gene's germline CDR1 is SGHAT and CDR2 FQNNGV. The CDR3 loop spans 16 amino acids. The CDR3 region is CASSPGTSGRRNEQFF. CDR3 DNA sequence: TGTGCCAGCAGCCCGGGGACTAGCGGGAGGCGGAATGAGCAGTTCTTC. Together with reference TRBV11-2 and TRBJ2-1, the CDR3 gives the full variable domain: EAGVAQSPRYKIIEKRQSVAFWCNPISGHATLYWYQQILGQGPKLLIQFQNNGVVDDSQLPKDRFSAERLKGVDSTLKIQPAKLEDSAVYLCASSPGTSGRRNEQFFGPGTRLTVL.

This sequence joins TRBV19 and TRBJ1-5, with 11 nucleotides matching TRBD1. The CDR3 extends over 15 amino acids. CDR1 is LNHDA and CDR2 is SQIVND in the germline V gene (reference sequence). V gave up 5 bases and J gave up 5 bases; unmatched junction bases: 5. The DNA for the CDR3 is TGTGCCAGTAGTGTTAGGACAGGGGGCCATCAGCCCCAGCATTTT. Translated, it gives CASSVRTGGHQPQHF.

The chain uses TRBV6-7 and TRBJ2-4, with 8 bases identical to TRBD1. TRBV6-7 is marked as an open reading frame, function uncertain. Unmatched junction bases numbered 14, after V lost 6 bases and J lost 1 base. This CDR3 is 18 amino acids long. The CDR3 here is CASRPGQGVITAKNIQYF. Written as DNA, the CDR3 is TGTGCCAGCAGACCAGGACAGGGAGTAATCACGGCCAAAAACATTCAGTACTTC.

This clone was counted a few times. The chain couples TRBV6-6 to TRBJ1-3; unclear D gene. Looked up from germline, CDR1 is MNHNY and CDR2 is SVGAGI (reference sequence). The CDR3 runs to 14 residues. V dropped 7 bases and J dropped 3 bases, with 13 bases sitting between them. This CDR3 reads CASTRGDYGNTIYF. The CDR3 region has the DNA TGTGCCAGCACCAGAGGTGACTATGGAAACACCATATATTTT.

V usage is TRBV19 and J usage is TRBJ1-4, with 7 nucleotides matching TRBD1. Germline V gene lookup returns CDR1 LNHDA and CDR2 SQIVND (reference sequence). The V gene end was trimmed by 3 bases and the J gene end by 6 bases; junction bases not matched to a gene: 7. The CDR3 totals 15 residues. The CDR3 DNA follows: TGTGCCAGTAGTATCCCCAGCCAGGGGGATGAAAAACTGTTTTTT. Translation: CASSIPSQGDEKLFF. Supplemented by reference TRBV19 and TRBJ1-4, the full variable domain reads DGGITQSPKYLFRKEGQNVTLSCEQNLNHDAMYWYRQDPGQGLRLIYYSQIVNDFQKGDIAEGYSVSREKKESFPLTVTSAQKNPTAFYLCASSIPSQGDEKLFFGSGTQLSVL.

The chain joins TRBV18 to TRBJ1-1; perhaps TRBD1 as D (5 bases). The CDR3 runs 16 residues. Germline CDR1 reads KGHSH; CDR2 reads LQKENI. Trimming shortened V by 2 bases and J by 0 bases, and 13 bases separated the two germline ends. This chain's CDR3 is CASSPMRGEMNTEAFF. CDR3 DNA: TGTGCCAGCTCACCAATGCGGGGGGAGATGAACACTGAAGCTTTCTTT.

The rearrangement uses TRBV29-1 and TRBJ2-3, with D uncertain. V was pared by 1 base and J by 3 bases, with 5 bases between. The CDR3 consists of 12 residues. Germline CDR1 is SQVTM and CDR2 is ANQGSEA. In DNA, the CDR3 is TGCAGCGTTGAAGTTGCGACAGATACGCAGTATTTT. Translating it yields CSVEVATDTQYF.

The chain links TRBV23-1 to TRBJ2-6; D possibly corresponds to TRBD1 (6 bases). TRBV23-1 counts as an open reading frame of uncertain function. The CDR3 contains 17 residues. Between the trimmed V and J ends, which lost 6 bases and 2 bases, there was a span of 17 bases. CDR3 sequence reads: CASRQKTGQTGANVLTF. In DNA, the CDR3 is TGCGCCAGCAGGCAGAAAACAGGGCAAACTGGGGCCAACGTCCTGACTTTC.

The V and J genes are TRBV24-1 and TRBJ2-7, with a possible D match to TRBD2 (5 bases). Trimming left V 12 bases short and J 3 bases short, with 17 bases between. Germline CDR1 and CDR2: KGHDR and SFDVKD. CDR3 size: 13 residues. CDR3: CAPDARDIYEQYF. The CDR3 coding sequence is TGTGCCCCCGACGCGAGGGATATCTACGAGCAGTACTTC.

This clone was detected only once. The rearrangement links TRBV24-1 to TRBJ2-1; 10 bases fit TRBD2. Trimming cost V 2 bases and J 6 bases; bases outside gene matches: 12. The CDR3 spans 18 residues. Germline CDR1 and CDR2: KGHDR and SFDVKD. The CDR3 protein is CATSDSWGGTSATNEQFF. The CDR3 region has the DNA TGTGCCACCAGTGATTCATGGGGTGGGACTAGCGCTACCAATGAGCAGTTCTTC.